This TCR beta chain was sequenced during a study of T cells after posttransplantation cyclophosphamide. With 10 bases removed from V and 0 bases from J, the gap between germline ends came to 16 bases. From germline, CDR1 is SGHDN and CDR2 FVKESK. The length of the CDR3 is 15 residues. The method was immunoSEQ multiplex PCR; TCRdb's version includes in-frame clones alone and lacks a portion of them. In the table there are 30,000 to 40,000 clones, roughly 90% of which are singletons. This rearrangement joins TRBV14 to TRBJ1-3, with D perhaps TRBD1 (5 bases). This receptor was obtained from a middle-aged woman with a blood cancer, CMV-positive, and with a related stem cell donor. Material: PBMCs. CDR3 sequence: CATTAGLVSGNTIYF. CDR3 nucleotides: TGTGCCACCACGGCGGGGCTCGTCTCTGGAAACACCATATATTTT.